The rows below give T cell receptor beta chains drawn from one sample of a study of cytomegalovirus exposure and HLA in healthy donors. Generated by immunoSEQ multiplex PCR, the TCRdb table keeps only in-frame clones and is missing some. This sample lists 150,000 to 200,000 clones; its ten largest clones have 0.7% to 0.8%. The specimen was PBMCs. The receptors stem from a woman aged 18-29 years in good health and CMV-seropositive. The CDR3 runs from the conserved cysteine through the conserved F or W. The D gene is left open where the match is weak.

D,J,V,CDR3,DNA
NA,TRBJ2-7,TRBV4-2,CASSQDAAGHLTYEQYF,TGTGCCAGCAGCCAAGATGCGGCGGGCCATCTAACCTACGAGCAGTACTTC
TRBD2,TRBJ2-7,TRBV7-2,CASSLAWTSGSEQYF,TGTGCCAGCAGCTTAGCCTGGACTAGCGGGAGCGAGCAGTACTTC
TRBD1,TRBJ2-1,TRBV27,CASRAPGTGNNEQFF,TGTGCCAGCAGGGCCCCGGGGACAGGGAACAATGAGCAGTTCTTC
NA,TRBJ2-1,TRBV5-1,CASSMGDTNEQFF,TGCGCCAGCAGCATGGGCGATACCAATGAGCAGTTCTTC
NA,TRBJ2-7,TRBV7-2,CASSLGLTSQQYF,TGTGCCAGCAGCTTAGGACTGACTAGTCAGCAGTACTTC
TRBD1,TRBJ1-2,TRBV30,CAWRLTGDYGYTF,TGTGCCTGGAGGCTCACAGGGGACTATGGCTACACCTTC
TRBD1,TRBJ2-7,TRBV13,CASSGQGSGGYEQYF,TGTGCCAGCAGCGGACAGGGCTCGGGTGGGTACGAGCAGTACTTC
TRBD1,TRBJ2-7,TRBV10-2,CASTPRTGAYEQYF,TGCGCCAGCACCCCTAGGACAGGAGCCTACGAGCAGTACTTC
NA,TRBJ2-5,TRBV9,CASSVGGNFQETQYF,TGTGCCAGCAGCGTAGGTGGTAACTTCCAAGAGACCCAGTACTTC
NA,TRBJ1-1,TRBV7-9,CASSLVFIEAFF,TGTGCCAGCAGCTTAGTATTTATTGAAGCTTTCTTT
NA,TRBJ1-2,TRBV19,CASSRAENYGYTF,TGTGCCAGTAGTAGGGCAGAGAACTATGGCTACACCTTC
NA,TRBJ2-7,TRBV13,CASSLWLSGDYEQYF,TGTGCCAGCAGCTTATGGTTATCGGGAGACTACGAGCAGTACTTC
NA,TRBJ2-5,TRBV6-1,CASSDRVGTQYF,TGTGCCAGCAGTGATCGGGTCGGGACCCAGTACTTC
TRBD1,TRBJ1-3,TRBV30,CAWLGQYSGNTIYF,TGTGCCTGGTTGGGACAGTACTCTGGAAACACCATATATTTT
TRBD1,TRBJ2-7,TRBV12-5,CASGFQTGTGVHEQYF,TGTGCTAGTGGTTTTCAAACCGGGACAGGGGTCCACGAGCAGTACTTC
NA,TRBJ1-5,TRBV6-5,CASSYRGGVEQPQHF,TGTGCCAGCAGTTACCGAGGGGGGGTGGAGCAGCCCCAGCATTTT
TRBD2,TRBJ2-7,TRBV13,CASRRAGRALYEQYF,TGTGCCAGCCGACGAGCGGGGCGAGCGCTCTACGAGCAGTACTTC
NA,TRBJ1-1,TRBV10-2,CASSRVLTEAFF,TGCGCCAGCAGCCGGGTCCTCACTGAAGCTTTCTTT
TRBD2,TRBJ2-7,TRBV7-9,CASSFHTSGGPDGEQYF,TGTGCCAGCAGCTTTCATACTAGCGGGGGGCCAGATGGGGAGCAGTACTTC
TRBD1,TRBJ1-2,TRBV6-4,CASSDGTDNNYGYTF,TGTGCCAGCAGTGACGGGACAGATAATAACTATGGCTACACCTTC
NA,TRBJ2-7,TRBV2,CASSTGQAGGPYEQYF,TGTGCCAGCAGTACAGGACAGGCAGGAGGGCCTTACGAGCAGTACTTC
NA,TRBJ2-1,TRBV4-1,CASSADYFSSYNEQFF,TGCGCCAGCAGCGCGGACTATTTTAGCTCCTACAATGAGCAGTTCTTC
NA,TRBJ1-1,TRBV29-1,CSVEVRLYKKAFF,TGCAGCGTTGAAGTCAGACTCTATAAAAAAGCTTTCTTT
NA,TRBJ1-1,TRBV2,CASSDPLAGPQLNTEAFF,TGTGCCAGCAGTGACCCCCTTGCAGGGCCGCAACTGAACACTGAAGCTTTCTTT
NA,TRBJ2-3,TRBV7-2,CASAKGGTDTQYF,TGTGCCAGCGCGAAGGGGGGCACAGATACGCAGTATTTT
TRBD2,TRBJ2-3,TRBV5-5,CASSRGTTPLTDTQYF,TGTGCCAGCAGCCGCGGGACTACGCCTCTCACAGATACGCAGTATTTT
NA,TRBJ2-5,TRBV10-3,CAITRERGKRETQYF,TGTGCCATCACGCGAGAACGGGGAAAGAGAGAGACCCAGTACTTC
NA,TRBJ2-5,TRBV7-5,CVRSPRYQETQYF,TGTGTCAGAAGCCCCCGGTACCAAGAGACCCAGTACTTC
TRBD1,TRBJ1-2,TRBV9,CASSVHGQGINYGYTF,TGTGCCAGCAGCGTCCATGGACAGGGTATAAACTATGGCTACACCTTC
NA,TRBJ1-2,TRBV18,CASSPGSVYGYTF,TGTGCCAGCTCACCAGGCAGCGTCTATGGCTACACCTTC
NA,TRBJ1-5,TRBV6-1,CASSEGAGPQHF,TGTGCCAGCAGTGAAGGAGCAGGGCCCCAGCATTTT
TRBD2,TRBJ2-5,TRBV11-3,CASSSTSGGGTTQYF,TGTGCCAGCAGCTCCACTAGCGGGGGGGGCACGACCCAGTACTTC
NA,TRBJ2-3,TRBV7-2,CASSPSSGRTDTQYF,TGTGCCAGCAGCCCGAGCTCAGGCCGCACAGATACGCAGTATTTT
NA,TRBJ1-1,TRBV2,CASSEQGRGTEAFF,TGTGCCAGCAGTGAGCAAGGGAGGGGCACTGAAGCTTTCTTT
TRBD1,TRBJ1-1,TRBV7-9,CASSLDSLGQGGLNTEAFF,TGTGCCAGCAGCTTAGATTCCCTCGGACAGGGCGGTTTGAACACTGAAGCTTTCTTT
TRBD1,TRBJ1-2,TRBV6-5,CASSPGTGYYGYTF,TGTGCCAGCAGTCCCGGGACAGGGTACTATGGCTACACCTTC
TRBD1,TRBJ1-5,TRBV6-5,CASSTDRGRQPQHF,TGTGCCAGCAGTACCGACAGGGGGCGGCAGCCCCAGCATTTT
TRBD1,TRBJ1-2,TRBV5-1,CASSLGPGTGVNYGYTF,TGCGCCAGCAGCTTGGGCCCAGGGACAGGGGTCAACTATGGCTACACCTTC
TRBD2,TRBJ2-1,TRBV6-6,CASSYSGGRAEQFF,TGTGCCAGCAGTTACTCGGGGGGGAGGGCTGAGCAGTTCTTC